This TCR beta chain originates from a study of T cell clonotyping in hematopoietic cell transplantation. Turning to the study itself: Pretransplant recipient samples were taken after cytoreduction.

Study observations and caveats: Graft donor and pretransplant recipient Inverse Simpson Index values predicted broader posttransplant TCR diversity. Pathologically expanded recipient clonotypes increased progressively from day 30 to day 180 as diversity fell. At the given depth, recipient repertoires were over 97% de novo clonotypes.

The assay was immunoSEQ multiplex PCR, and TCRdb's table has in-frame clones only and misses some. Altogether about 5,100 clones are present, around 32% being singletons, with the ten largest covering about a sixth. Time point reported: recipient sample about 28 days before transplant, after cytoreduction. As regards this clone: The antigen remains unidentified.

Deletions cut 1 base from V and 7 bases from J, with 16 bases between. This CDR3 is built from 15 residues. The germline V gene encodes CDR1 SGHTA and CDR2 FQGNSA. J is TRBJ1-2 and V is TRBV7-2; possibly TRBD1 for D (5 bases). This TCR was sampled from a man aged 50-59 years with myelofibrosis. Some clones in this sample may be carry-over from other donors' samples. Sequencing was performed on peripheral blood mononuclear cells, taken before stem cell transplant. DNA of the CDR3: TGTGCCAGCAGCTTAGGAGCAACTCAGGGTCGTGGCTACACCTTC. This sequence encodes CASSLGATQGRGYTF.